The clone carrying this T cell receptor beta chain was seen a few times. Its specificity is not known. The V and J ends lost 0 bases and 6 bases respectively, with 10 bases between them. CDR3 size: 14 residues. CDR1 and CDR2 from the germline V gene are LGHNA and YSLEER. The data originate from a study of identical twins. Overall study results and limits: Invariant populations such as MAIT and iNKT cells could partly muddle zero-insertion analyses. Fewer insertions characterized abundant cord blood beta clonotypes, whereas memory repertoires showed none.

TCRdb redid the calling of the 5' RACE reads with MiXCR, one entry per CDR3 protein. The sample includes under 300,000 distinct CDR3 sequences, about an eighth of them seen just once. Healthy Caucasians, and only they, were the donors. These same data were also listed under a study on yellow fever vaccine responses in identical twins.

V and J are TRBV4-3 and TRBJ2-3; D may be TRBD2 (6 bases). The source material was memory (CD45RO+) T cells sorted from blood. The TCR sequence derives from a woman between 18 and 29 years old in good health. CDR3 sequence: CASSQDGAGDTQYF. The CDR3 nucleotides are TGCGCCAGCAGCCAAGACGGGGCGGGGGATACGCAGTATTTT.